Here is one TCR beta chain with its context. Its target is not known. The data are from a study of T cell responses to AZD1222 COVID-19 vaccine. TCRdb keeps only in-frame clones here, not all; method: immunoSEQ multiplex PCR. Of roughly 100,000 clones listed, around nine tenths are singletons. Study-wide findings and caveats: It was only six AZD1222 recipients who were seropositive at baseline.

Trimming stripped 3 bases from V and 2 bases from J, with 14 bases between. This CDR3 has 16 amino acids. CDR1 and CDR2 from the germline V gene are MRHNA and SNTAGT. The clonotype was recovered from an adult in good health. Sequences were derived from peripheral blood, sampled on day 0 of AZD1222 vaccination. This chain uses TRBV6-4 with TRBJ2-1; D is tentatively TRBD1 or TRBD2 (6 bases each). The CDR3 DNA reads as TGTGCCAGCAGTGAATCCGTCGGGGGCACCTACAATGAGCAGTTCTTC. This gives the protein CASSESVGGTYNEQFF.